This T cell receptor (beta chain) was captured by sequencing in a study of lung T cells in sarcoidosis with Löfgren's syndrome. About the research overall: Löfgren's syndrome patients were the main repertoire analysis focus.

TCRdb analysed the reads with MiXCR anew, one entry per CDR3 protein. Among tens of thousands of distinct CDR3 sequences listed, around 20% were seen once. About this clonotype: Antigen: not known.

Study-wide points: TRBV2 was the preferred pairing partner of TRAV12-1, with similar CDR3s. The most expanded V genes in Löfgren's patients were reportedly TRAV12-1 and TRBV2. Shared TRAV12-1 and TRBV2 CDR3 motifs across Löfgren's syndrome patients reportedly suggested public CD4+ TCRs.

The germline V gene encodes CDR1 SGDLS and CDR2 YYNGEE. After removal of 4 bases from V and 6 bases from J, the junction contained 12 bases not matched to a gene. The CDR3 is 15 amino acids. The TCR comes from a human donor with sarcoidosis (Löfgren's syndrome or another form), or a control subject (not recorded which). The rearrangement links TRBV9 to TRBJ2-7, with 8 bases lining up with TRBD2. The material sequenced was CD4+ T cells from PBMCs. For the CDR3, the DNA is TGTGCCAGCAGCTCAGCGGCGGGAGGATCCCCCGAGCAGTACTTC. It is translated as CASSSAAGGSPEQYF.